This T cell receptor (beta chain) was recovered during a study of blood T cells in healthy people across ages. Germline values: CDR1 SQVTM, CDR2 ANQGSEA. V was trimmed by 7 bases and J by 1 base, leaving 13 bases between them. The CDR3 is made up of 14 amino acids. Alongside a J-beta primer mix, a sample-barcoded 5' primer served in a second PCR lasting about 6 to 12 cycles. TCRdb processed the 5' RACE reads anew with MiXCR; each CDR3 protein has one entry. Altogether around 780,000 distinct CDR3 sequences are present, 20% to 30% being singletons, with the ten largest covering approximately 2.9%. Each donor had around 11 milliliters of peripheral blood drawn. The sample was also reused in another study, on T cells of mothers and their children. This second study notes: cDNA was synthesized from all extracted RNA at about 1.6 ug per reaction.

The clonotype originates from a boy younger than 18 in good health. Sequenced sample: blood. The rearrangement uses TRBV29-1 and TRBJ2-2; the D is unclear. The CDR3 DNA is TGCAGCGCCGTAACCAGACAGAACACCGGGGAGCTGTTTTTT. The encoded protein is CSAVTRQNTGELFF.